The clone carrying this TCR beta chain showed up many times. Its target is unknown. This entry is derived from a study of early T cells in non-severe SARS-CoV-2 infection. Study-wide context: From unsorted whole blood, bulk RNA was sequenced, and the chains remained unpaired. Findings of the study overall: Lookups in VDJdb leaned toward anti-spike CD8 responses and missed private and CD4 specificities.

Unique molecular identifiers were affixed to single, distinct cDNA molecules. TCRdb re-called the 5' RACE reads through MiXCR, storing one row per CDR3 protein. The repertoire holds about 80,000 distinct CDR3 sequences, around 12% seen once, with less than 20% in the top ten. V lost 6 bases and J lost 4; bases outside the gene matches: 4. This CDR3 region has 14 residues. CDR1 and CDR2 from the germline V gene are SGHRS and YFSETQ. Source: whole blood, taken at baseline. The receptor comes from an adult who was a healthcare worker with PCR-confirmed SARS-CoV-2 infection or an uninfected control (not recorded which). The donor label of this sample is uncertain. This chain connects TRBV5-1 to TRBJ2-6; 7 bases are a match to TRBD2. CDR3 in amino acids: CASNLAEGANVLTF. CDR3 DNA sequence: TGCGCCAGCAATCTAGCGGAAGGGGCCAACGTCCTGACTTTC.